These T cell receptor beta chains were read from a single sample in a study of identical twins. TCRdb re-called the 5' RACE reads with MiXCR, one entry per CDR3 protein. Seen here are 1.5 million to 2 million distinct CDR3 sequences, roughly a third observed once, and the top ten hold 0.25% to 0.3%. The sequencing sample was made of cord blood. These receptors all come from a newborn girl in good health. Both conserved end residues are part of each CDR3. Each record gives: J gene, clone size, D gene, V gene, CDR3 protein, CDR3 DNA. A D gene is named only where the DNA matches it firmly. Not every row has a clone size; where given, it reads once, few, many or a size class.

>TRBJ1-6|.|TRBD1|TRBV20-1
CSASVDRDNSPLHF
TGCAGTGCTAGCGTTGACAGGGATAATTCGCCCCTCCACTTT
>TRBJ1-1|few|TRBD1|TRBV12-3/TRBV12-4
CASRQGRGNTEAFF
TGTGCCAGCAGACAGGGGCGGGGTAACACTGAAGCTTTCTTT
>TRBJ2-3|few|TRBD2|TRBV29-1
CSVDSRGGRFRTDTQYF
TGCAGCGTTGATTCCCGGGGGGGGCGATTCCGCACAGATACGCAGTATTTT
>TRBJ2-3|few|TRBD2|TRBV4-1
CASSQDLVSGRDTQYF
TGCGCCAGCAGCCAAGATCTAGTAAGCGGGAGGGATACGCAGTATTTT
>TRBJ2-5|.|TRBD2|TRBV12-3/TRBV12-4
CASTIIAGGLETQYF
TGTGCCAGCACTATAATAGCGGGGGGGCTCGAGACCCAGTACTTC
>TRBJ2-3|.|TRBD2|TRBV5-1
CASSLQRGAMSTDTQYF
TGCGCCAGCAGCTTGCAGCGGGGGGCGATGAGCACAGATACGCAGTATTTT
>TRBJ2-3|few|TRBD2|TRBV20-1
CSANSGGDLTDTQYF
TGCAGTGCTAATAGCGGGGGTGATCTCACAGATACGCAGTATTTT
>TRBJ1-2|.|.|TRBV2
CASSEDREKVYGYTF
TGTGCCAGCAGTGAAGATAGGGAGAAGGTCTATGGCTACACCTTC
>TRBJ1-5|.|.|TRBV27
CASSPGGSSDQPQHF
TGTGCCAGCAGCCCCGGGGGAAGTAGCGATCAGCCCCAGCATTTT
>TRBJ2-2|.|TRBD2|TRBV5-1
CASSLVAGATGELFF
TGCGCCAGCAGCTTGGTGGCGGGAGCCACCGGGGAGCTGTTTTTT
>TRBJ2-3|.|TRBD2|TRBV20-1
CSAGGLAGLTDTQYF
TGCAGTGCTGGTGGGCTAGCGGGACTCACAGATACGCAGTATTTT
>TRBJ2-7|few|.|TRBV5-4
CASARDFAYEQYF
TGTGCCAGCGCCCGGGACTTCGCGTACGAGCAGTACTTC
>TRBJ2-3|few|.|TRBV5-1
CASSPDSLTDTQYF
TGCGCCAGCAGCCCCGACAGCCTCACAGATACGCAGTATTTT
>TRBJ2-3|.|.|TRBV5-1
CASSLGPRDDTQYF
TGCGCCAGCAGCTTAGGGCCCAGGGATGATACGCAGTATTTT